This T cell receptor (beta chain) was identified in a study of cytomegalovirus exposure and HLA in healthy donors. Unmatched junction bases numbered 7, after V lost 4 bases and J lost 5 bases. This CDR3 is 15 amino acids long. CDR1 and CDR2 from the germline V gene are SGHRS and YFSETQ. Study-wide findings and caveats: Analyzed later, most CMV-associated TCR beta chains appeared HLA-restricted.

With regard to this clone: No antigen is known for it.

PCR used 60 Vbeta primers and 13 Jbeta primers. Profiling relied on immunoSEQ multiplex PCR, and the TCRdb table lists in-frame clones only, not all of them. The sample holds roughly 170,000 clones, over 70% seen once. Sequenced input: PBMCs. The receptor was isolated from a man aged 25-45 years in good health and CMV-seropositive. This chain links TRBV5-1 with TRBJ2-5; the match to TRBD1 covers 11 bases. The CDR3: CASSPDRGPSETQYF. In DNA form, the CDR3 reads TGCGCCAGCAGCCCGGACAGGGGGCCTTCGGAGACCCAGTACTTC.